This T cell receptor (beta chain) appears in the sequencing data of a study of OX40 agonist ivuxolimab in advanced cancers. Collection of blood occurred at baseline, at cycle 4 day 1, and at cycle 7 day 1. Produced via immunoSEQ multiplex PCR; TCRdb's table is partial and in-frame only. The table lists around 65,000 clones, about 90% of them singletons. Losses at the gene ends were 6 bases for V and 4 bases for J; bases not matched to a gene: 13. The CDR3 covers 17 residues. CDR1 is MGHDK and CDR2 is SYGVNS in the germline V gene. This specimen was CD4+ or CD8+ T cells sorted from blood, taken in a trial of the OX40 agonist ivuxolimab. The chain is built from TRBV25-1 and TRBJ2-3; TRBD2 matches 10 bases. The TCR was taken from an adult with an advanced solid tumor such as melanoma, head and neck, liver or kidney cancer. The CDR3, as DNA: TGTGCCAGCAGCCACCCCGCTAGCGGGAGTTGGGCAGATACGCAGTATTTT. Protein sequence: CASSHPASGSWADTQYF.